The next 31 T cell receptor beta chains were all read from a single sample in a study of T cell repertoires in cytomegalovirus infection. TCRdb re-called the reads through MiXCR, storing one row per CDR3 protein. The sample gives about 490,000 distinct CDR3 sequences, 26% of which show up once; less than 15% is in the top ten. The sequenced sample was PBMCs. The source is a human donor in good health (CMV status not recorded). Some clones in this sample may be carry-over from other donors' samples.

The chain employs TRBV6-8 and TRBJ2-7; D unclear. Germline V gene data show CDR1 as MNHGY and CDR2 as SAAAGT. The CDR3 is 16 residues long. V lost 6 bases and J 2 bases, leaving 20 bases between the germline ends. The CDR3 loop reads CASSRPAAEITYEQYF. The CDR3 DNA follows: TGTGCCAGCAGCCGACCCGCTGCGGAAATAACCTACGAGCAGTACTTC.

This clonotype was detected a few times. V is TRBV19 and J is TRBJ2-1; weak D call: TRBD1 (5 bases). The V and J ends lost 5 bases and 0 bases respectively, with 17 bases between them. The CDR3 length is 17 residues. CDR1 is LNHDA and CDR2 is SQIVND in the germline V gene (reference sequence). The CDR3: CASSFQGSPYSYNEQFF. The CDR3 DNA reads TGTGCCAGTAGTTTTCAGGGCTCCCCTTACTCCTACAATGAGCAGTTCTTC.

The rearrangement joins TRBV5-4 to TRBJ2-7; 7 bases agree with TRBD2. CDR1 and CDR2 (germline): SGHNT, YYREEE (reference sequence). The CDR3 has 15 residues. The V gene end was trimmed by 4 bases and the J gene end by 3 bases; junction bases not matched to a gene: 10. The CDR3 DNA reads as TGTGCCAGCAGCCCCGGGGCTAGCGGCTACTACGAGCAGTACGTC. Protein sequence: CASSPGASGYYEQYV.

The chain couples TRBV12-3 or TRBV12-4 to TRBJ1-5; 8 bases match TRBD1. V trimming: 8 bases; J trimming: 0 bases; junction bases outside the gene matches: 3. CDR3 length: 14 residues. DNA for the CDR3: TGTGCCAGCCGGACAGGGTTTAGCAATCAGCCCCAGCATTTT. Protein sequence: CASRTGFSNQPQHF.

DNA for the CDR3: TGTGCCAGCAGCACTATAGCGGGAGTAACCTACAATGAGCAGTTCTTC. Residues: CASSTIAGVTYNEQFF. This sequence joins TRBV7-2 and TRBJ2-1, with 9 bases aligning to TRBD2. The CDR3 is 16 residues long. The germline CDR1 and CDR2 sequences are SGHTA and FQGNSA. V dropped 5 bases and J dropped 2; count of bases not matched to a gene: 7.

The V gene is TRBV7-2, the J gene TRBJ2-3; perhaps TRBD1 as D (6 bases). V was shortened by 0 bases and J by 3 bases, with 10 bases between the two germline ends. This CDR3 comprises 15 residues. CDR1 is SGHTA and CDR2 is FQGNSA in the germline V gene. The CDR3 DNA sequence: TGTGCCAGCAGCTTAGCGCTACAGGGTACAGATACGCAGTATTTT. It yields the protein CASSLALQGTDTQYF.

The genes are TRBV7-2 and TRBJ1-1, with D perhaps matching TRBD1 (5 bases). This CDR3 is 15 amino acids long. V lost 4 bases, J lost 0 bases, and 12 bases lay in between. CDR1 and CDR2 from the germline V gene are SGHTA and FQGNSA. CDR3 sequence reads: CASSSGGAMNTEAFF. CDR3 DNA: TGTGCCAGCAGCTCAGGTGGGGCGATGAACACTGAAGCTTTCTTT.

The gene calls are TRBV12-3 or TRBV12-4 and TRBJ2-7; 7 nucleotides match TRBD1. The CDR3 loop spans 13 amino acids. V was clipped by 8 bases and J by 6 bases; unmatched bases: 10. The CDR3 protein is CASALTGQREQYV. The DNA for the CDR3 is TGTGCCAGCGCCCTGACAGGGCAGCGCGAGCAGTACGTC.

The genes are TRBV20-1 and TRBJ1-2; 10 bases map to TRBD1. Germline loops: CDR1 DFQATT, CDR2 SNEGSKA (reference sequence). CDR3 length equals 18 residues. The V segment lost 2 bases and the J segment 3 bases; nucleotides outside the gene matches: 15. CDR3 region: CSARRDRGQGVRDYGYTF. CDR3 bases: TGCAGTGCTAGACGCGATCGCGGACAGGGGGTCCGGGACTATGGCTACACCTTC.

CDR3 coding DNA: TGTGCCAGCAGCCAAATGAGACTAGCGGAAGAGACCCAGTACTTC. Protein product: CASSQMRLAEETQYF. V is TRBV3-1 and J is TRBJ2-5; 9 bases line up with TRBD2. The germline gives CDR1 LGHDT, CDR2 YNNKEL (reference sequence). CDR3 length: 15 residues. The V and J ends lost 2 bases and 3 bases, in that order; junction bases with no gene match: 4.

The table lists this clonotype with a few counts. The chain joins TRBV7-6 to TRBJ2-7, with 7 nucleotides matching TRBD2. The CDR3 covers 13 residues. The germline CDR1 and CDR2 sequences are SGHVS and FNYEAQ. After removal of 2 bases from V and 9 bases from J, the junction contained 7 bases not matched to a gene. CDR3 amino acids: CASSLNLGGGQYF. The CDR3 nucleotides are TGTGCCAGCAGCTTAAATCTTGGCGGGGGGCAGTACTTC.

This clonotype was seen once. The rearrangement links TRBV11-2 to TRBJ1-4, with a possible D match to TRBD1 (5 bases). This CDR3 has 14 amino acids. Trimming shortened V by 2 bases and J by 10 bases, and 14 bases separated the two germline ends. CDR1 is SGHAT and CDR2 is FQNNGV in the germline V gene. The CDR3 protein is CASSLREQGGKLFF. CDR3 DNA: TGTGCCAGCAGCTTAAGGGAGCAGGGCGGAAAACTGTTTTTT. Supplemented by reference TRBV11-2 and TRBJ1-4, the full variable domain reads EAGVAQSPRYKIIEKRQSVAFWCNPISGHATLYWYQQILGQGPKLLIQFQNNGVVDDSQLPKDRFSAERLKGVDSTLKIQPAKLEDSAVYLCASSLREQGGKLFFGSGTQLSVL.

The sample holds many counts of this clonotype. The V and J genes are TRBV7-2 and TRBJ1-1, with a possible D match to TRBD1 (5 bases). Between the trimmed V and J ends, which lost 3 bases and 4 bases, there was a span of 9 bases. Germline CDR1 reads SGHTA; CDR2 reads FQGNSA. This CDR3 region has 13 residues. In nucleotides, the CDR3 is TGTGCCAGCAGCTTCTCAGGGCCCACTGAAGCTTTCTTT. Its translation is CASSFSGPTEAFF.

Ten or more counts support this clonotype. DNA of the CDR3: TGTGCCAGCAGTTGGGATGCAACTAATGAAAAACTGTTTTTT. This translates into CASSWDATNEKLFF. J is TRBJ1-4 and V is TRBV28; D ambiguous. V lost 4 bases, J lost 0 bases, and 6 bases lay in between. Germline V gene sequence: CDR1 MDHEN, CDR2 SYDVKM. CDR3 size: 14 residues.

This clonotype was observed a few times. This chain joins TRBV15 and TRBJ2-5; unclear D gene. Per the germline V gene, CDR1 is LNHNV and CDR2 is YYDKDF (reference sequence). The CDR3 covers 14 residues. Deletions cut 6 bases from V and 1 base from J, with 12 bases between. CDR3 DNA: TGTGCCACCAGAGGTGGCGGATTCCAAGAGACCCAGTACTTC. Protein product: CATRGGGFQETQYF.

The rearrangement links TRBV12-3 or TRBV12-4 to TRBJ2-2, with TRBD1 matching over 12 bases. V lost 4 bases to trimming and J lost 2 bases; unmatched junction nucleotides: 11. This CDR3 spans 19 amino acids. This CDR3 reads CASSSYREGTGGNTGELFF. CDR3 nucleotides: TGTGCCAGCAGTTCCTATCGAGAGGGGACAGGGGGCAACACCGGGGAGCTGTTTTTT.

This sequence joins TRBV12-3 or TRBV12-4 and TRBJ2-7; D is possibly TRBD1 (6 bases). Deletions cut 3 bases from V and 0 bases from J, with 15 bases between. This CDR3 region has 16 residues. In DNA form, the CDR3 reads TGTGCCAGCAGTTTCTTAGGGGGATCTAACTCCTACGAGCAGTACTTC. It is translated as CASSFLGGSNSYEQYF.

Remarks on this clonotype: A read error may be the cause here, since a much bigger clone is one base away. In this CDR3 the conserved last residue, phenylalanine or tryptophan, is missing, so a read error is likely. The V call is TRBV2, the J call TRBJ1-2; D is unresolved. The CDR3 totals 11 residues. Germline loops: CDR1 SNHLY, CDR2 FYNNEI. Trimming removed 6 bases from V and 1 base from J, with 3 bases in between. CDR3 sequence reads: CASRVNYGYTL. The CDR3 DNA sequence: TGTGCCAGCAGGGTTAACTATGGCTACACCTTA.

This clonotype was detected only once. This may arise from a read error, as a much more abundant clone is one base away. The chain links TRBV5-6 to TRBJ1-2, with 7 bases lining up with TRBD1. CDR1 and CDR2 from the germline V gene are SGHDT and YYEEEE. Losses at the gene ends were 4 bases for V and 4 bases for J; bases not matched to a gene: 4. CDR3 length: 13 residues. CDR3 coding DNA: TGTGCCAGCAGCATCGGGACAGCCTATGGCTACACCTTC. Its protein product is CASSIGTAYGYTF.

This rearrangement joins TRBV19 to TRBJ2-5; D could derive from TRBD1 or TRBD2 (5 bases each). The germline V gene encodes CDR1 LNHDA and CDR2 SQIVND (reference sequence). The V end was cut by 2 bases, the J end by 3 bases, with 13 bases between. The CDR3 spans 15 residues. In DNA form, the CDR3 reads TGTGCCAGTAGTATATCGGGGCTAGGCAAAGAGACCCAGTACTTC. Protein product: CASSISGLGKETQYF.

This clonotype showed up just a few times. J is TRBJ2-7 and V is TRBV6-5; D might be TRBD1 or TRBD2, each matching 5 bases. Germline loops: CDR1 MNHEY, CDR2 SVGAGI. The CDR3 extends over 13 amino acids. Trimming removed 0 bases at V and 4 bases at J, with 7 bases between. This CDR3 is CASSYSRGYEQYV. The CDR3 nucleotides read TGTGCCAGCAGTTACTCGAGGGGATACGAGCAGTACGTC.

This clonotype has just a few counts. The chain uses TRBV7-2 and TRBJ1-2, with D possibly matching TRBD1 (5 bases). V was clipped by 5 bases and J by 8 bases, with 18 bases between them. CDR3 length: 14 amino acids. CDR1 and CDR2 from the germline V gene are SGHTA and FQGNSA. CDR3 sequence: CASSPSGRDGGYTF. Written as DNA, the CDR3 is TGTGCCAGCAGCCCGAGCGGCAGGGATGGGGGCTACACCTTC.

The CDR3 DNA sequence: TGTGCCAGCAGCTCCTACTATCGGGACACTCTCACCTACGAGCAGTACGTC. Translation: CASSSYYRDTLTYEQYV. The genes are TRBV5-6 and TRBJ2-7, with D maybe TRBD1 (6 bases). From germline, CDR1 is SGHDT and CDR2 YYEEEE. This CDR3 is built from 17 residues. V was clipped by 3 bases and J by 2 bases, with 21 bases between them.

The chain employs TRBV7-8 and TRBJ2-1; 8 nucleotides align to TRBD2. The germline V gene encodes CDR1 SGHVS and CDR2 FQNEAQ. With 1 base clipped from V and 3 bases from J, the junction kept 8 bases outside the gene matches. This CDR3 is built from 17 residues. The CDR3 sequence: CASSLGSGGRHYNEQFF. The CDR3 DNA follows: TGTGCCAGCAGCTTAGGGAGTGGCGGGAGGCACTACAATGAGCAGTTCTTC. The full variable domain, in which reference TRBV7-8 and TRBJ2-1 provide the parts outside the CDR3, is GAGVSQSPRYKVAKRGQDVALRCDPISGHVSLFWYQQALGQGPEFLTYFQNEAQLDKSGLPSDRFFAERPEGSVSTLKIQRTQQEDSAVYLCASSLGSGGRHYNEQFFGPGTRLTVL.

This sequence joins TRBV4-3 and TRBJ2-1; 10 bases line up with TRBD2. From germline, CDR1 is LGHNA and CDR2 YSLEER. The V gene end was trimmed by 0 bases and the J gene end by 6 bases; junction bases not matched to a gene: 11. This CDR3 has 18 amino acids. The CDR3 sequence: CASSQDLPSGSSANEQFF. The CDR3 DNA reads as TGCGCCAGCAGCCAAGATCTTCCTAGCGGGAGTTCTGCCAATGAGCAGTTCTTC.

The chain links TRBV4-2 to TRBJ2-1, with 16 bases fitting TRBD2. This CDR3 is 17 amino acids long. With 5 bases clipped from V and 13 bases from J, the junction kept 14 bases outside the gene matches. Germline V gene sequence: CDR1 LGHNA, CDR2 YNFKEQ. The CDR3 reads CASSLDVTGTSGRGQFF. The CDR3 DNA reads as TGTGCCAGCAGCTTGGACGTCACCGGGACTAGCGGGAGGGGACAGTTCTTC.

The chain is built from TRBV18 and TRBJ1-1, with TRBD1 as a possible D gene (5 bases). The V end was cut by 2 bases, the J end by 5 bases, with 15 bases between. Germline V gene sequence: CDR1 KGHSH, CDR2 LQKENI. This CDR3 comprises 15 residues. The CDR3 is CASSPFGSRGTEAFF. The CDR3 coding sequence is TGTGCCAGCTCACCATTTGGATCGAGGGGAACTGAAGCTTTCTTT.

This clonotype was seen a few times. This chain uses TRBV4-1 with TRBJ1-1; no definite D call. The germline CDR1 and CDR2 sequences are MGHRA and YSYEKL. Trimming removed 5 bases at V and 5 bases at J, with 12 bases between. The CDR3 is 13 residues long. CDR3 region: CASSSTEWTEAFF. The CDR3 DNA is TGCGCCAGCAGCTCAACAGAGTGGACTGAAGCTTTCTTT.

V and J are TRBV4-1 and TRBJ1-1; D gene unclear. The CDR3 runs to 14 residues. CDR1 and CDR2 from the germline V gene are MGHRA and YSYEKL. V was trimmed by 3 bases and J by 1 base, leaving 9 bases between them. The CDR3: CASSHSWGNTEAFF. Written as DNA, the CDR3 is TGCGCCAGCAGCCACTCGTGGGGGAACACTGAAGCTTTCTTT.

The chain carries TRBV7-2 and TRBJ2-3, with D maybe TRBD1 (6 bases). Germline V CDR1 and CDR2: SGHTA, FQGNSA. The CDR3 consists of 14 residues. V lost 3 bases and J 2 bases, leaving 9 bases between the germline ends. DNA of the CDR3: TGTGCCAGCAGCTTGGGGGCCTTCACAGATACGCAGTATTTT. Residues: CASSLGAFTDTQYF.

The J gene is TRBJ1-5, the V gene TRBV9; tentative D call: TRBD1 (6 bases). The V gene's germline CDR1 is SGDLS and CDR2 YYNGEE. Between the trimmed V and J ends, which lost 3 bases and 10 bases, there was a span of 11 bases. The CDR3 is 12 residues long. This chain's CDR3 is CASSAEGGPQHF. DNA for the CDR3: TGTGCCAGCAGCGCGGAGGGGGGCCCCCAGCATTTT.